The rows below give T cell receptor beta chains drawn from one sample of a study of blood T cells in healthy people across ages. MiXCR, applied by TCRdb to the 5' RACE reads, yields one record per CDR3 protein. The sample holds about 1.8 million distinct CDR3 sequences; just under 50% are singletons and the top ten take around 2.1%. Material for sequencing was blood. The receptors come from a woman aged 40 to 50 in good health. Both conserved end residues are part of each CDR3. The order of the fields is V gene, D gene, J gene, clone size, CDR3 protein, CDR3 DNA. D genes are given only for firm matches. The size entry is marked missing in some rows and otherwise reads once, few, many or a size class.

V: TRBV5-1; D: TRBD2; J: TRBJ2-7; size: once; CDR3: CVSSTGTSGGAYVFEQYF; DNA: TGCGTCAGCAGCACCGGGACTAGCGGGGGGGCCTATGTTTTCGAGCAGTACTTC
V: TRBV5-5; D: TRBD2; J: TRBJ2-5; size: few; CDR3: CASSPGLAGGRGETQYF; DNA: TGTGCCAGCAGCCCTGGACTAGCGGGGGGCCGGGGAGAGACCCAGTACTTC
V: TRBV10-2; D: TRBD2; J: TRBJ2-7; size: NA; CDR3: CASRGLAGECEQYF; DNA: TGCGCCAGCAGAGGACTAGCGGGGGAATGCGAGCAGTACTTC
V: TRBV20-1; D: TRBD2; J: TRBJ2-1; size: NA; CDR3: CSARDSGGGYEQFF; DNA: TGCAGTGCTAGAGATAGCGGGGGTGGCTATGAGCAGTTCTTC
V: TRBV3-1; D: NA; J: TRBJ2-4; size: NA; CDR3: CATCIGSQNIQYF; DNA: TGTGCCACCTGCATAGGGTCTCAAAACATTCAGTACTTC
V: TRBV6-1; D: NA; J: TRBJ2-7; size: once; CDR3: CASSTTWGYEQYF; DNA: TGTGCCAGCAGTACCACTTGGGGCTACGAGCAGTACTTC
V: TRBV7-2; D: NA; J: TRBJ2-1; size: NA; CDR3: CASSLEVSRQLNEQFF; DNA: TGTGCCAGCAGCTTAGAGGTATCTAGACAGCTCAATGAGCAGTTCTTC
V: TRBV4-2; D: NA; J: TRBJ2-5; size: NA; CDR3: CASSQVPGVEQYF; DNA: TGTGCCAGCAGCCAAGTTCCAGGGGTGGAGCAGTACTTC
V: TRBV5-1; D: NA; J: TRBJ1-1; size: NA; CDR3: CASSFTPRTEFMNTEAFF; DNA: TGCGCCAGCAGCTTTACCCCCCGGACAGAGTTCATGAACACTGAAGCTTTCTTT
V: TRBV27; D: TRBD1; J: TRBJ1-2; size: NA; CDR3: CASSRQGMDGYTF; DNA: TGTGCCAGCAGTCGACAGGGAATGGATGGCTACACCTTC
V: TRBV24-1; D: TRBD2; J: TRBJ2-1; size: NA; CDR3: CATSDPLPTSGDGNEQFF; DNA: TGTGCCACCAGTGATCCCCTCCCAACTAGCGGGGATGGCAATGAGCAGTTCTTC
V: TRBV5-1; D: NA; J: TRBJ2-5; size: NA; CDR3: CASSFKRFETGQETQYF; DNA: TGCGCCAGCAGCTTTAAGCGCTTCGAGACCGGACAAGAGACCCAGTACTTC